This T cell receptor beta chain was identified during a study of shared clonotypes between healthy human individuals. Germline assignment: CDR1 MNHEY and CDR2 SVGAGI. The CDR3 sequence is 13 residues long. The germline V and J ends were trimmed by 6 bases and 9 bases, with 15 bases remaining between them. Here immunoSEQ multiplex PCR was the method, and the copy in TCRdb shows in-frame clones only, minus some. The sample consists of 2 million to 3 million clones, around nine tenths of them appearing once. This rearrangement joins TRBV6-5 to TRBJ2-1; D is ambiguous. This receptor was obtained from a man between 18 and 35 years old in good health. Sample: naive CD4+ T cells sorted from blood. Noted subset: CD45RA+ positively selected. The CDR3 region has the DNA TGTGCCAGCAGCCCCGCGGTCGCAGTTGAGCAGTTCTTC. This translates into CASSPAVAVEQFF.